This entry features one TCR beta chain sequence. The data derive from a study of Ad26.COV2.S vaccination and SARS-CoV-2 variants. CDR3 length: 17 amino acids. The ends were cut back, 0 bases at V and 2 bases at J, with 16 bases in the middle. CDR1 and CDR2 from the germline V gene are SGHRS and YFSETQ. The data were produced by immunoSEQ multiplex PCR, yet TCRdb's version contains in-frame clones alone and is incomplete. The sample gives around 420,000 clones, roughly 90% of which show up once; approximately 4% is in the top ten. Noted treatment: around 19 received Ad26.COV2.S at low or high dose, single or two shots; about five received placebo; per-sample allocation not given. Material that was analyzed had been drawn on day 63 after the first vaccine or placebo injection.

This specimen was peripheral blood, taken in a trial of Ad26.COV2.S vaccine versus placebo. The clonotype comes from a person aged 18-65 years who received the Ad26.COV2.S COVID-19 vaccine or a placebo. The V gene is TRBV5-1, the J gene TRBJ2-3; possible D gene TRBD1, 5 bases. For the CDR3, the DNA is TGCGCCAGCAGCTTGGGTCGGACACCAGCTGTCACAGATACGCAGTATTTT. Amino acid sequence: CASSLGRTPAVTDTQYF.